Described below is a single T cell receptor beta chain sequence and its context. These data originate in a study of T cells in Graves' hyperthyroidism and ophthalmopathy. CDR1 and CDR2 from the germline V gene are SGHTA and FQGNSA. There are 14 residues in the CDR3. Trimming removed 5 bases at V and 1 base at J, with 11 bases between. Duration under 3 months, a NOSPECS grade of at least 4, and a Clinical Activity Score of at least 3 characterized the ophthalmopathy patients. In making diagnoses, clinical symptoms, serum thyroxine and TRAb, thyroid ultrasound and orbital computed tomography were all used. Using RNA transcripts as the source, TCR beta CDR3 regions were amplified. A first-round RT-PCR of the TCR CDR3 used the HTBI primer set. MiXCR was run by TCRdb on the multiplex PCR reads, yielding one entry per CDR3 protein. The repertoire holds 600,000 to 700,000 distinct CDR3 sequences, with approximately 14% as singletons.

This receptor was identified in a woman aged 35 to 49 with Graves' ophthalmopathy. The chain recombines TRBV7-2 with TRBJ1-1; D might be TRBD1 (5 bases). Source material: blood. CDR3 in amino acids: CASSKGDGNTEAFF. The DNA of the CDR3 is TGTGCCAGCAGCAAAGGGGACGGGAACACTGAAGCTTTCTTT.